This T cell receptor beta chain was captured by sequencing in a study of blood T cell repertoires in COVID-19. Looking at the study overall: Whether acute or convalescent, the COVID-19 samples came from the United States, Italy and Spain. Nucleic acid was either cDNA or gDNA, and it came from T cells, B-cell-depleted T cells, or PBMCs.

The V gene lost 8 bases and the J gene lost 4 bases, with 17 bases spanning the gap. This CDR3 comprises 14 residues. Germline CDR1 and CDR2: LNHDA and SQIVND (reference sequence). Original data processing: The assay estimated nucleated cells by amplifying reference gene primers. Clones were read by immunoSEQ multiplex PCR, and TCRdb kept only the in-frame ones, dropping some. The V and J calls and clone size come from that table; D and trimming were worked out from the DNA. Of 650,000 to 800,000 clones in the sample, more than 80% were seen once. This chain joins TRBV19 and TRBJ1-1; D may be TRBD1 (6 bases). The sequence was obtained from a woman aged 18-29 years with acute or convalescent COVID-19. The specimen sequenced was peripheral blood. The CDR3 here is CASGIYRGATEAFF. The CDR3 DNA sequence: TGTGCCAGTGGAATTTATCGGGGGGCCACTGAAGCTTTCTTT.